The sequence of this TCR beta chain was determined in a study of blood T cell repertoires in COVID-19. The protocol was immunoSEQ multiplex PCR, while the TCRdb copy is restricted to in-frame clones and leaves out a portion. The repertoire holds tens of thousands of clones, about 85% seen once, with 3.9% in the top ten. V lost 5 bases and J lost 0, with 17 bases in between. In germline, CDR1 is MDHEN, CDR2 SYDVKM. The CDR3 runs 16 residues. The V gene is TRBV28, the J gene TRBJ2-7; possible D gene TRBD1, 5 bases. Input material: peripheral blood. The source of this sequence is a man aged 65 to 79 with active COVID-19. DNA of the CDR3: TGTGCCAGCAGTACTCCCTTAGCAGGGCCCTCCTACGAGCAGTACTTC. Protein: CASSTPLAGPSYEQYF.